The 19 T cell receptor beta chains given below trace back to one sample, sequenced in a study of CD8+CD57+ T cells in acquired aplastic anemia. The use of genomic DNA as template underpinned the TCR beta VDJ and CDR3 profiling. TCRdb redid the calling of the reads with MiXCR, one entry per CDR3 protein. This sample yields about 160,000 distinct CDR3 sequences, of which more than 40% are seen a single time; about 30% belongs to the top ten. Patients chosen for sequencing had shown CD8+CD57+ cell expansion by flow cytometry. The source material was sorted CD4+, CD8+, or CD8+CD57+ T cells (not recorded which) from PBMCs. These receptors came from a human donor with aplastic anemia.

The V call is TRBV7-9, the J call TRBJ2-1, with D uncertain. Germline CDR1 is SEHNR and CDR2 is FQNEAQ (reference sequence). The CDR3 has 12 residues. Trimming left V 1 base short and J 6 bases short, with 4 bases between. In DNA, the CDR3 is TGTGCCAGCAGCTTAGACTTCAATGAGCAGTTCTTC. It is translated as CASSLDFNEQFF. The full variable domain, with the rest looked up from reference TRBV7-9 and TRBJ2-1, is DTGVSQNPRHKITKRGQNVTFRCDPISEHNRLYWYRQTLGQGPEFLTYFQNEAQLEKSRLLSDRFSAERPKGSFSTLEIQRTEQGDSAMYLCASSLDFNEQFFGPGTRLTVL.

V and J are TRBV2 and TRBJ1-1, with D tentatively TRBD1 (6 bases). Trimming cost V 7 bases and J 1 base, with 10 bases left between them. The CDR3 has 13 residues. Germline-derived CDR1 and CDR2 are SNHLY and FYNNEI. Here the CDR3 reads CASKDRSNTEAFF. CDR3 nucleotide sequence: TGTGCCAGCAAGGACAGATCGAACACTGAAGCTTTCTTT.

This clonotype was seen ten or more times. The chain is built from TRBV5-1 and TRBJ1-2; possibly TRBD1 for D (6 bases). Germline V gene sequence: CDR1 SGHRS, CDR2 YFSETQ. V lost 4 bases to trimming and J lost 4 bases, with 23 bases between them. The CDR3 is 17 amino acids. The CDR3 DNA is TGCGCCAGCAGCGTGGGGGCGTGGGCGCCGCAGGTCTATGGCTACACCTTC. Its translation is CASSVGAWAPQVYGYTF.

The chain has TRBV29-1 and TRBJ2-7, with D possibly being TRBD2 (5 bases). Trimming shortened V by 1 base and J by 3 bases, and 19 bases separated the two germline ends. CDR1 and CDR2 (germline): SQVTM, ANQGSEA. The CDR3 is made up of 16 amino acids. This chain's CDR3 is CSVEGTRARVSYEQYF. The CDR3 DNA reads TGCAGCGTTGAAGGGACGAGGGCTCGAGTAAGCTACGAGCAGTACTTC.

The chain employs TRBV12-1 and TRBJ2-7; the D segment call TRBD1 is taken from the table without a DNA check. TRBV12-1 is classified as a pseudogene. This CDR3 contains 11 residues. This chain's CDR3 is CASSGVYEQYF. The CDR3 DNA follows: TGTGCCAGCTCAGGGGTCTACGAGCAGTACTTC.

There are many counts of this clonotype. This sequence joins TRBV15 and TRBJ2-7; D unresolved. V was shortened by 0 bases and J by 3 bases, with 18 bases between the two germline ends. The germline V gene encodes CDR1 LNHNV and CDR2 YYDKDF (reference sequence). The CDR3 loop spans 17 amino acids. The CDR3 loop is CATSREDWASGRYEQYF. CDR3 sequence (DNA): TGTGCCACCAGCAGAGAAGATTGGGCTAGTGGTCGCTACGAGCAGTACTTC.

Many counts were recorded for this clonotype. The gene calls are TRBV6-5 and TRBJ1-1, with unresolved D. The CDR3 covers 13 residues. V lost 7 bases, J lost 5 bases, and 14 bases lay in between. Germline CDR1 and CDR2: MNHEY and SVGAGI. CDR3 DNA: TGTGCCAGCACCTTAGTGGGGTCTACTGAAGCTTTCTTT. The encoded protein is CASTLVGSTEAFF.

This clonotype has at least ten counts. The rearrangement uses TRBV19 and TRBJ1-1, with D possibly matching TRBD1 (6 bases). V was pared by 6 bases and J by 3 bases, with 14 bases between. The CDR3 spans 14 residues. Germline V gene lookup returns CDR1 LNHDA and CDR2 SQIVND (reference sequence). CDR3 coding DNA: TGTGCCAGTAGAGGGGGGGGAGAGGACACTGAAGCTTTCTTT. Its protein product is CASRGGGEDTEAFF.

This clonotype was detected a few times. The chain links TRBV18 to TRBJ1-1, with D unclear. Germline V gene sequence: CDR1 KGHSH, CDR2 LQKENI. V lost 0 bases, J lost 4 bases, and 6 bases lay in between. The CDR3 runs 13 residues. DNA for the CDR3: TGTGCCAGCTCACCACCGCCTGGCACTGAAGCTTTCTTT. This gives the protein CASSPPPGTEAFF. Complete variable domain (other parts from reference TRBV18 and TRBJ1-1): NAGVMQNPRHLVRRRGQEARLRCSPMKGHSHVYWYRQLPEEGLKFMVYLQKENIIDESGMPKERFSAEFPKEGPSILRIQQVVRGDSAAYFCASSPPPGTEAFFGQGTRLTVV.

On this clonotype itself: A junction boundary mismatches the germline segment, possibly from a read error. The chain has TRBV7-9 and TRBJ1-2; no definite D call. CDR3 length: 13 amino acids. The germline gives CDR1 SEHNR, CDR2 FQNEAQ (reference sequence). The CDR3 region is CAGSLLDPHGYTF. CDR3 nucleotide sequence: TGTGCCGGCAGCCTACTGGACCCTCACGGCTACACCTTC.

This clonotype was counted many times. The CDR3 coding sequence is TGTGCCAGCAGTTCCATCCCTGGAGGGGGGGGCGCTGAAGCTTTCTTT. Residues: CASSSIPGGGGAEAFF. This chain connects TRBV12-3 or TRBV12-4 to TRBJ1-1; TRBD1 is a possible D gene (6 bases). Trimming removed 4 bases at V and 6 bases at J, with 21 bases between. This CDR3 region has 16 residues.

This clonotype has just a few counts. The chain employs TRBV27 and TRBJ2-7; 8 bases align to TRBD2. The length of the CDR3 is 15 residues. Germline V gives CDR1 MNHEY, CDR2 SMNVEV (reference sequence). V lost 8 bases, J lost 3 bases, and 12 bases stayed unmatched. The CDR3 loop reads CASGLTGTSGYEQYF. Written as DNA, the CDR3 is TGTGCCAGCGGCCTGACTGGAACTAGCGGCTACGAGCAGTACTTC.

Notes on this clonotype: A much larger clone lies a single base off, so this may be a read error. The final CDR3 position lacks the conserved phenylalanine or tryptophan, pointing to a likely read error. The J gene is TRBJ2-7, the V gene TRBV7-9; D may be TRBD1 or TRBD2 (5 bases each). This CDR3 has 14 amino acids. The V gene's germline CDR1 is SEHNR and CDR2 FQNEAQ (reference sequence). V was clipped by 2 bases and J by 5 bases, with 13 bases between them. As DNA, the CDR3 is TGTGCCAGCAGCTTATCCGGTCTGGGGGACGAGCAGTACCTC. It is translated as CASSLSGLGDEQYL.

The table lists this clonotype with a few counts. The chain carries TRBV28 and TRBJ1-4; no clear D gene. CDR3 size: 14 residues. Trimming stripped 3 bases from V and 0 bases from J, with 5 bases between. The germline CDR1 and CDR2 sequences are MDHEN and SYDVKM. The CDR3 here is CASSFEATNEKLFF. CDR3 coding DNA: TGTGCCAGCAGTTTTGAGGCAACTAATGAAAAACTGTTTTTT. Full variable domain (outside the CDR3, taken from reference TRBV28 and TRBJ1-4): DVKVTQSSRYLVKRTGEKVFLECVQDMDHENMFWYRQDPGLGLRLIYFSYDVKMKEKGDIPEGYSVSREKKERFSLILESASTNQTSMYLCASSFEATNEKLFFGSGTQLSVL.

This chain connects TRBV7-8 to TRBJ2-7; D gene uncertain. Trimming shortened V by 9 bases and J by 2 bases, and 14 bases separated the two germline ends. The CDR3 sequence is 13 residues long. Germline V CDR1 and CDR2: SGHVS, FQNEAQ. In nucleotides, the CDR3 is TGTGCCAGTGCTTGGGGTAATACCTACGAGCAGTACTTC. This sequence encodes CASAWGNTYEQYF. Combining the CDR3 with reference TRBV7-8 and TRBJ2-7 gives the whole variable domain GAGVSQSPRYKVAKRGQDVALRCDPISGHVSLFWYQQALGQGPEFLTYFQNEAQLDKSGLPSDRFFAERPEGSVSTLKIQRTQQEDSAVYLCASAWGNTYEQYFGPGTRLTVT.

This clonotype has at least ten counts. The V call is TRBV7-2, the J call TRBJ2-7, with 8 bases fitting TRBD2. V dropped 5 bases and J dropped 1; count of bases not matched to a gene: 4. CDR1 is SGHTA and CDR2 is FQGNSA in the germline V gene. The CDR3 contains 14 residues. The DNA of the CDR3 is TGTGCCAGCAGCATCAGCGGGGGTTCCTACGAGCAGTACTTC. This codes for CASSISGGSYEQYF.

The chain uses TRBV30 and TRBJ1-1, with D uncertain. The V gene's germline CDR1 is GTSNPN and CDR2 SVGIG (reference sequence). Trimming cost V 1 base and J 0 bases, with 9 bases left between them. The CDR3 length is 14 residues. The CDR3 spells CAWSGYGMNTEAFF. The CDR3 nucleotides read TGTGCCTGGAGTGGTTACGGGATGAACACTGAAGCTTTCTTT.

The sample holds a few counts of this clonotype. This chain joins TRBV6-1 and TRBJ2-1; D not resolved. The V end lost 10 bases, the J end lost 4 bases, and 14 bases lay between the germline ends. This CDR3 has 13 residues. Germline assignment: CDR1 MNHNS and CDR2 SASEGT. The DNA of the CDR3 is TGTGCCACCTTCTCCGACCTTTACAATGAGCAGTTCTTC. It yields the protein CATFSDLYNEQFF.

The rearrangement joins TRBV7-2 to TRBJ2-2, with D possibly called TRBD1 or TRBD2 (5 bases each). The CDR3 loop spans 15 amino acids. Per the germline V gene, CDR1 is SGHTA and CDR2 is FQGNSA. V was clipped by 0 bases and J by 4 bases, with 9 bases between them. The DNA of the CDR3 is TGTGCCAGCAGCTTAGCGGGGGTTCGCACCGGGGAGCTGTTTTTT. It yields the protein CASSLAGVRTGELFF.